Below are 4 T cell receptor beta chains sequenced from a single sample in a study of blood T cell repertoires in COVID-19. Clones were sequenced by immunoSEQ multiplex PCR, and TCRdb holds only the in-frame ones, with some missing. This sample has around 130,000 clones, with just over 85% found just once. What was sequenced was peripheral blood. Receptors originate from a man aged 40-55 years with acute or convalescent COVID-19.

The rearrangement joins TRBV19 to TRBJ1-5, with 8 positions matching TRBD1. Germline CDR1 and CDR2: LNHDA and SQIVND (reference sequence). CDR3 length equals 14 residues. Trimming removed 5 bases from V and 3 bases from J; junction bases left unmatched: 3. CDR3 nucleotides: TGTGCCAGTAGTCGGGACAGGCCCAATCAGCCCCAGCATTTT. It specifies CASSRDRPNQPQHF. Filled out from reference TRBV19 and TRBJ1-5, the complete variable domain reads DGGITQSPKYLFRKEGQNVTLSCEQNLNHDAMYWYRQDPGQGLRLIYYSQIVNDFQKGDIAEGYSVSREKKESFPLTVTSAQKNPTAFYLCASSRDRPNQPQHFGDGTRLSIL.

V usage is TRBV6-5 and J usage is TRBJ1-1; 7 bases align to TRBD1. CDR3 size: 15 residues. Germline values: CDR1 MNHEY, CDR2 SVGAGI. Germline trimming cut 6 bases from V and 1 base from J; bases unmatched to any gene: 8. The CDR3 is CASRRVDRANTEAFF. In DNA form, the CDR3 reads TGTGCCAGCAGGAGGGTAGACAGGGCGAACACTGAAGCTTTCTTT.

This rearrangement joins TRBV12-3 or TRBV12-4 to TRBJ1-6; TRBD1 matches at 9 bases. Germline trimming cut 6 bases from V and 10 bases from J; bases unmatched to any gene: 4. This CDR3 contains 13 residues. CDR3 amino acids: CASRTGGNSPLHF. The CDR3 DNA sequence: TGTGCCAGCAGGACAGGGGGGAACTCACCCCTCCACTTT.

The chain recombines TRBV7-2 with TRBJ2-3; 7 bases line up with TRBD2. CDR1 SGHTA and CDR2 FQGNSA come from the germline V gene. Trimming cost V 5 bases and J 6 bases; bases outside gene matches: 11. The CDR3 spans 15 residues. CDR3 loop: CASSPQSGVGDTQYF. The CDR3 coding sequence is TGTGCCAGCAGCCCACAAAGCGGGGTCGGGGATACGCAGTATTTT.